Below, 31 T cell receptor beta chains from the same sample are listed, as sequenced in a study of blood T cell repertoires in COVID-19. Libraries were prepared by immunoSEQ multiplex PCR; TCRdb keeps only in-frame clonotypes and omits some of them. This table holds fewer than 450,000 clones, roughly 88% found once. The sample taken for sequencing was PBMCs or T cells enriched from blood (not recorded which). The receptors come from a woman aged 40 to 50 with acute COVID-19.

This clone was recorded at least ten times. J is TRBJ1-5 and V is TRBV24-1; D is possibly TRBD1 (5 bases). Germline assignment: CDR1 KGHDR and CDR2 SFDVKD. V lost 8 bases and J lost 7, with 17 bases in between. The CDR3 spans 14 residues. This CDR3 reads CATKGTGGRQPQHF. As DNA, the CDR3 is TGTGCCACCAAGGGGACGGGCGGGAGACAGCCCCAGCATTTT.

The table lists this clone with a few counts. This chain links TRBV2 with TRBJ1-4, with no clear D. Trimming took 3 bases from V and 4 from J, leaving 9 bases between them. This CDR3 is built from 14 residues. The V gene's germline CDR1 is SNHLY and CDR2 FYNNEI. The CDR3 loop reads CASSDGELNEKLFF. The CDR3 DNA reads as TGTGCCAGCAGTGATGGAGAGCTTAATGAAAAACTGTTTTTT.

The V call is TRBV21-1, the J call TRBJ2-5; the table's D call TRBD2 went unverified against the DNA. TRBV21-1 is classified as a pseudogene. The CDR3 consists of 12 residues. In DNA, the CDR3 is TGTGCCAGCAGCAAATCACCGGGGACCCAGTACTTC. This codes for CASSKSPGTQYF.

The rearrangement joins TRBV7-9 to TRBJ2-7; D might be TRBD2 (5 bases). V dropped 5 bases and J dropped 6 bases, with 14 bases sitting between them. CDR3 length equals 13 residues. The germline V gene has CDR1 SEHNR and CDR2 FQNEAQ (reference sequence). This CDR3 reads CASSRLTSLEQYF. The CDR3 coding sequence is TGTGCCAGCAGCCGGCTCACTAGTCTCGAGCAGTACTTC.

The chain recombines TRBV7-8 with TRBJ1-5; perhaps TRBD1 as D (6 bases). V lost 0 bases to trimming and J lost 7 bases, with 16 bases between them. This CDR3 is built from 16 residues. Germline-derived CDR1 and CDR2 are SGHVS and FQNEAQ. CDR3 sequence reads: CASSLATGGLTQPQHF. The DNA of the CDR3 is TGTGCCAGCAGCTTAGCCACCGGGGGGCTAACCCAGCCCCAGCATTTT.

The J gene is TRBJ1-6, the V gene TRBV5-1, with unresolved D. The CDR3 has 17 residues. With 1 base removed from V and 7 bases from J, the gap between germline ends came to 18 bases. Germline assignment: CDR1 SGHRS and CDR2 YFSETQ. CDR3: CASSLWGDTNGNSPLHF. CDR3 nucleotides: TGCGCCAGCAGCTTGTGGGGAGACACGAATGGGAATTCACCCCTCCACTTT.

The V gene is TRBV27, the J gene TRBJ2-5, with D perhaps matching TRBD2 (6 bases). Trimming left V 7 bases short and J 6 bases short, with 21 bases between. The CDR3 totals 15 residues. Per the germline V gene, CDR1 is MNHEY and CDR2 is SMNVEV (reference sequence). The DNA for the CDR3 is TGTGCCAGCAACCGAATCGGGGGTGGGACCCAGACCCAGTACTTC. It specifies CASNRIGGGTQTQYF.

The chain joins TRBV29-1 to TRBJ2-1; 9 positions match TRBD1. J gave up 6 bases and V 7 bases, and 7 bases lay outside the gene matches. Germline CDR1 reads SQVTM; CDR2 reads ANQGSEA. The CDR3 spans 13 residues. CDR3: CSAEQGAVNEQFF. CDR3 bases: TGCAGCGCCGAACAGGGGGCGGTCAATGAGCAGTTCTTC.

The CDR3 loop is CAISEPGGQGNNEQFF. DNA for the CDR3: TGTGCCATCAGTGAGCCAGGGGGACAGGGGAACAATGAGCAGTTCTTC. This rearrangement joins TRBV10-3 to TRBJ2-1, with 10 bases matching TRBD1. CDR3 size: 16 residues. Germline V lookup: CDR1 ENHRY, CDR2 SYGVKD. V trimming: 2 bases; J trimming: 5 bases; junction bases outside the gene matches: 6.

CDR3 in DNA: TGTGCCAGCAGTTACTCGAGTTCGGTTTACCAAGAGACCCAGTACTTC. As protein: CASSYSSSVYQETQYF. The chain links TRBV6-5 to TRBJ2-5, with no clear D. The CDR3 spans 16 residues. Per germline, CDR1 MNHEY and CDR2 SVGAGI. Trimming stripped 0 bases from V and 0 bases from J, with 11 bases between.

This clone was observed a few times. This chain connects TRBV12-3 or TRBV12-4 to TRBJ1-1; D is undetermined. The V end lost 0 bases, the J end lost 1 base, and 3 bases lay between the germline ends. This CDR3 region has 13 residues. DNA for the CDR3: TGTGCCAGCAGTTTAGCACAGAACACTGAAGCTTTCTTT. This gives the protein CASSLAQNTEAFF.

The chain combines TRBV28 with TRBJ1-1; TRBD1 is a possible D gene (5 bases). The CDR3 consists of 13 residues. CDR1 and CDR2 from the germline V gene are MDHEN and SYDVKM. With 9 bases removed from V and 1 base from J, the gap between germline ends came to 12 bases. The CDR3 nucleotides are TGTGCCAGTCGTGAACAGGAGAACACTGAAGCTTTCTTT. Amino acids: CASREQENTEAFF.

This clone occurred a few times. The rearrangement joins TRBV4-1 to TRBJ2-7, with D unresolved. Germline V gene lookup returns CDR1 MGHRA and CDR2 YSYEKL. CDR3 length: 18 amino acids. V lost 0 bases and J lost 2, with 20 bases in between. CDR3 sequence reads: CASSQDSFVVDLTYEQYF. The CDR3 coding sequence is TGCGCCAGCAGCCAAGATAGTTTCGTGGTCGATCTAACCTACGAGCAGTACTTC.

V is TRBV2 and J is TRBJ2-5, with a weak D call TRBD2 (5 bases). The CDR3 has 12 amino acids. Deletions cut 9 bases from V and 3 bases from J, with 11 bases between. Germline-derived CDR1 and CDR2 are SNHLY and FYNNEI. The CDR3 protein is CASSVREETQYF. The CDR3 DNA sequence: TGTGCCAGTTCTGTGAGGGAAGAGACCCAGTACTTC.

The V gene is TRBV19, the J gene TRBJ1-1, with TRBD1 matching over 9 bases. The ends lost 5 bases at V and 3 bases at J; junction bases unmatched: 1. Germline CDR1 is LNHDA and CDR2 is SQIVND (reference sequence). The CDR3 runs to 13 residues. DNA of the CDR3: TGTGCCAGTAGTTGGACAGGGGACACTGAAGCTTTCTTT. Its protein is CASSWTGDTEAFF.

V gene TRBV12-3 or TRBV12-4 combines with J gene TRBJ1-5; 8 bases are shared with TRBD1. This CDR3 contains 13 residues. The junction had 4 bases not matched to a gene; V was cut back by 5 bases and J by 7 bases. The CDR3 DNA reads TGTGCCAGCAGTACGGGACAGGCCCAGCCCCAGCATTTT. The encoded protein is CASSTGQAQPQHF.

The gene calls are TRBV24-1 and TRBJ1-2; a possible D gene is TRBD1 (5 bases). This CDR3 contains 15 residues. V was cut by 9 bases and J by 7 bases, with 23 bases left in between. Per the germline V gene, CDR1 is KGHDR and CDR2 is SFDVKD. In DNA form, the CDR3 reads TGTGCCACCCTCGTTAAGACAGTTCTGATCCGTGGCTACACCTTC. The encoded protein is CATLVKTVLIRGYTF.

This chain uses TRBV11-2 with TRBJ1-1, with D possibly matching TRBD1 (6 bases). CDR1 SGHAT and CDR2 FQNNGV come from the germline V gene. The length of the CDR3 is 13 residues. V lost 3 bases and J lost 5, with 10 bases in between. The DNA for the CDR3 is TGTGCCAGCAGCTTTTACAGGGAGACTGAAGCTTTCTTT. The encoded protein is CASSFYRETEAFF.

The CDR3 here is CASSPLAGGLTDTQYF. The CDR3, as DNA: TGTGCCAGCAGCCCACTAGCGGGGGGCCTCACAGATACGCAGTATTTT. The J gene is TRBJ2-3, the V gene TRBV7-9, with TRBD2 matching over 12 bases. CDR1 and CDR2 from the germline V gene are SEHNR and FQNEAQ (reference sequence). The CDR3 contains 16 residues. V dropped 5 bases and J dropped 2; count of bases not matched to a gene: 5.

The genes are TRBV14 and TRBJ1-5; D possibly corresponds to TRBD1 (6 bases). From germline, CDR1 is SGHDN and CDR2 FVKESK. The V and J ends lost 1 base and 7 bases respectively, with 11 bases between them. The CDR3 runs to 14 residues. The CDR3 nucleotides read TGTGCCAGCAGCCAAGGGCAGGGGTTGCAGCCCCAGCATTTT. Encoded protein: CASSQGQGLQPQHF. The complete variable domain, with remaining parts taken from reference TRBV14 and TRBJ1-5, reads EAGVTQFPSHSVIEKGQTVTLRCDPISGHDNLYWYRRVMGKEIKFLLHFVKESKQDESGMPNNRFLAERTGGTYSTLKVQPAELEDSGVYFCASSQGQGLQPQHFGDGTRLSIL.

In its sample, this clone was seen once. The rearrangement uses TRBV21-1 and TRBJ2-3; the table's D gene call, TRBD2, was not cross checked with the DNA. TRBV21-1 is listed as a pseudogene. The length of the CDR3 is 14 residues. The CDR3 DNA is TGTGCCAGCAGCTTTCGTACTAGCACAGATACGCAGTATTTT. This encodes CASSFRTSTDTQYF.

The count of this clone is one. J is TRBJ2-3 and V is TRBV9, with a possible D match to TRBD2 (7 bases). This CDR3 comprises 17 residues. CDR1 and CDR2 (germline): SGDLS, YYNGEE. V lost 4 bases, J lost 0 bases, and 18 bases lay in between. The CDR3 spells CASSTFGGPSSTDTQYF. The DNA for the CDR3 is TGTGCCAGCAGCACCTTCGGGGGGCCCTCTAGCACAGATACGCAGTATTTT.

The J gene is TRBJ2-3, the V gene TRBV10-3; weak D call: TRBD2 (5 bases). V lost 8 bases to trimming and J lost 5 bases, with 20 bases between them. Germline CDR1 ENHRY, CDR2 SYGVKD. CDR3 size: 15 residues. CDR3 DNA: TGTGCCATCGGCGCCCCCACTTCTAGCTTAGATACGCAGTATTTT. Protein product: CAIGAPTSSLDTQYF.

The V gene is TRBV5-6, the J gene TRBJ2-3; D perhaps matches TRBD1 (6 bases). V gave up 3 bases and J gave up 0 bases, with 8 bases separating them. There are 14 residues in the CDR3. Germline CDR1 and CDR2: SGHDT and YYEEEE. The CDR3 reads CASSWDTSTDTQYF. CDR3 bases: TGTGCCAGCAGCTGGGACACCAGCACAGATACGCAGTATTTT.

This rearrangement joins TRBV6-2 or TRBV6-3 to TRBJ1-5; 7 positions match TRBD1. Germline V lookup: CDR1 MNHEY, CDR2 SVGEGT. The CDR3 runs 15 residues. J gave up 1 base and V 4 bases, and 4 bases lay outside the gene matches. The DNA for the CDR3 is TGTGCCAGCAGTTTGACAGGGTCGAGCAATCAGCCCCAGCATTTT. Protein product: CASSLTGSSNQPQHF.

The chain couples TRBV5-1 to TRBJ1-1; D is uncertain. The CDR3 contains 14 residues. Trimming removed 2 bases at V and 3 bases at J, with 11 bases between. Per the germline V gene, CDR1 is SGHRS and CDR2 is YFSETQ. The CDR3: CASSFTVSYTEAFF. The CDR3 DNA sequence: TGCGCCAGCAGCTTCACTGTCTCGTACACTGAAGCTTTCTTT.

CDR3 residues: CASSVAGGDADTQYF. CDR3 DNA: TGTGCCAGCAGCGTGGCGGGGGGCGATGCAGATACGCAGTATTTT. The chain uses TRBV3-1 (or the pseudogene TRBV3-2) and TRBJ2-3; 8 bases align to TRBD2. This CDR3 spans 15 amino acids. Germline values: CDR1 LGHDT, CDR2 YNNKEL (reference sequence). V gave up 5 bases and J gave up 4 bases; unmatched junction bases: 8.

V usage is TRBV2 and J usage is TRBJ1-5, with D tentatively TRBD1 (6 bases). CDR3 size: 14 residues. Looked up from germline, CDR1 is SNHLY and CDR2 is FYNNEI. With 3 bases removed from V and 11 bases from J, the gap between germline ends came to 17 bases. The CDR3 loop reads CASSEVGHRSSQHF. The CDR3 bases are TGTGCCAGCAGTGAGGTGGGACACAGGTCGTCCCAGCATTTT.

The chain combines TRBV6-5 with TRBJ1-1; no firm D call. V dropped 8 bases and J dropped 0 bases, with 7 bases sitting between them. Per germline, CDR1 MNHEY and CDR2 SVGAGI. This CDR3 spans 12 amino acids. In nucleotides, the CDR3 is TGTGCCAGCTGCCAGTTGAACACTGAAGCTTTCTTT. Translating gives CASCQLNTEAFF.

This chain joins TRBV5-4 and TRBJ2-6, with TRBD2 as a possible D gene (5 bases). Germline V gene lookup returns CDR1 SGHNT and CDR2 YYREEE (reference sequence). The CDR3 loop spans 15 amino acids. V was shortened by 0 bases and J by 4 bases, with 8 bases between the two germline ends. This chain's CDR3 is CASSLGGSGANVLTF. CDR3 DNA: TGTGCCAGCAGCTTGGGTGGGAGCGGGGCCAACGTCCTGACTTTC.

J is TRBJ2-3 and V is TRBV2; D gene ambiguous. Looked up from germline, CDR1 is SNHLY and CDR2 is FYNNEI. This CDR3 has 11 residues. The V and J ends lost 6 bases and 7 bases respectively, with 8 bases between them. The CDR3 nucleotides read TGTGCCAGCAGCCTACCCTATACGCAGTATTTT. Its translation is CASSLPYTQYF.